The T cell receptor (beta chain) described here comes from a study of Graves' ophthalmopathy and Graves' hyperthyroidism. CDR3 regions of TCR beta were amplified from RNA transcripts. An initial RT-PCR round employing HTBI primers preceded a second-round multiplex PCR. TCRdb processed the multiplex PCR reads anew with MiXCR; each CDR3 protein has one entry. This sample has hundreds of thousands of distinct CDR3 sequences, with over 40% found just once. A word on this clonotype: The target antigen is unknown.

General study results and limits: Ophthalmopathy progression was predicted with 70% to 71% sensitivity and around 72% specificity. The blood repertoire also included most expanded thyroid clonotypes above 0.001 frequency.

The specimen was peripheral blood. The receptor comes from an adult man with Graves' ophthalmopathy.

The CDR3 DNA follows: TGTGCCAGCAGTGAAGCGCTTTGGCAGGGGCCTGGAAACACCATATATTTT. Amino acids: CASSEALWQGPGNTIYF. This chain joins TRBV2 and TRBJ1-3; D is possibly TRBD1 (6 bases). CDR3 length: 17 residues. Germline-derived CDR1 and CDR2 are SNHLY and FYNNEI. V was cut by 0 bases and J by 2 bases, with 14 bases left in between.